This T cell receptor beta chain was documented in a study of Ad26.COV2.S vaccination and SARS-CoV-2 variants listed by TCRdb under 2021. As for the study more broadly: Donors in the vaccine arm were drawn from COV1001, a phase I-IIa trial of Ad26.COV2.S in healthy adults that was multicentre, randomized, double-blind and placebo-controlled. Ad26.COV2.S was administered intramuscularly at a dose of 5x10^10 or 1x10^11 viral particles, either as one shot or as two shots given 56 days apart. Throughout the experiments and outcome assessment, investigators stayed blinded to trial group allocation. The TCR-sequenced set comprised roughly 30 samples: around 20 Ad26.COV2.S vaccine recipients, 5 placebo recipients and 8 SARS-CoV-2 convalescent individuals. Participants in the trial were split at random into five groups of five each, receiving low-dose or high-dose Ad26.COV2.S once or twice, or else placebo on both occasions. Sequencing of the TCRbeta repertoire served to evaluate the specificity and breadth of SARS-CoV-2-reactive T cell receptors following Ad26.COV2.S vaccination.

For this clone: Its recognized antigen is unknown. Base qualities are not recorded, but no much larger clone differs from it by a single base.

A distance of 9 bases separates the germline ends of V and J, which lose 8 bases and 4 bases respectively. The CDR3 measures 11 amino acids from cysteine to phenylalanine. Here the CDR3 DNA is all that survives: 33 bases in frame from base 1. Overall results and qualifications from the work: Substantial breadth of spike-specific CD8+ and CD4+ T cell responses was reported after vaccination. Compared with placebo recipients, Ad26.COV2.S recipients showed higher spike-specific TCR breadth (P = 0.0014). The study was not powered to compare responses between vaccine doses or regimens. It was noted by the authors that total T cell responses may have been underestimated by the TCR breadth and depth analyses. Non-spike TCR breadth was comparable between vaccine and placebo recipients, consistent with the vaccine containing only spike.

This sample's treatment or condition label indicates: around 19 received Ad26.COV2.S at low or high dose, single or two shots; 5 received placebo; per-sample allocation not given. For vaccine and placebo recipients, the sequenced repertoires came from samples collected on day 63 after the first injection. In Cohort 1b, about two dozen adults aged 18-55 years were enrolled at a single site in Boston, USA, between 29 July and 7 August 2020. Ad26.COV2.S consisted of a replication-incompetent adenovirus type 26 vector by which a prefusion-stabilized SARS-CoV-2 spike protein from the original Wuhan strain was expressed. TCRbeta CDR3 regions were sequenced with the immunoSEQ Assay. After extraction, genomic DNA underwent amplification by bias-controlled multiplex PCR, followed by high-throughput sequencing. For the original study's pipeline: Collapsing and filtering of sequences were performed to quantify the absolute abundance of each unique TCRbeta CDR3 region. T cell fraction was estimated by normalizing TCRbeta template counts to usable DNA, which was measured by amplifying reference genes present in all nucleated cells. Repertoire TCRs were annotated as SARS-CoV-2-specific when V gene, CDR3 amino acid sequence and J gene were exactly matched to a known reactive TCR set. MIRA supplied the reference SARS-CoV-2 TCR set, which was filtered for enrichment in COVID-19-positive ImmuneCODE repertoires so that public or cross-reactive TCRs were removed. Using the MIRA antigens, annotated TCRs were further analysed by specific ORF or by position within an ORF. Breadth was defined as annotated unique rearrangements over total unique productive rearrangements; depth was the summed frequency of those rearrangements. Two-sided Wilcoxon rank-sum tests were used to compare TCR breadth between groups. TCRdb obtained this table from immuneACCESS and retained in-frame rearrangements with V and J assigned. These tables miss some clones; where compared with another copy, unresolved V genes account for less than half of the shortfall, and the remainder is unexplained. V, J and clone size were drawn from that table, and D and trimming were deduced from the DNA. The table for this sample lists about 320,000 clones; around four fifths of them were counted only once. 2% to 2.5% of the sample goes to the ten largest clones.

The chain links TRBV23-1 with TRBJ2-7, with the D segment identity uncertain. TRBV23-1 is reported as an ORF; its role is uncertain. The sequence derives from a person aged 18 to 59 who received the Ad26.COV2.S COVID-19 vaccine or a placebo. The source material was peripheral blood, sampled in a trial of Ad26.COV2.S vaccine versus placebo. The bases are TGCGCCAGCGCCGCTGGATACGAGCAGTACTTC. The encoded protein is CASAAGYEQYF.